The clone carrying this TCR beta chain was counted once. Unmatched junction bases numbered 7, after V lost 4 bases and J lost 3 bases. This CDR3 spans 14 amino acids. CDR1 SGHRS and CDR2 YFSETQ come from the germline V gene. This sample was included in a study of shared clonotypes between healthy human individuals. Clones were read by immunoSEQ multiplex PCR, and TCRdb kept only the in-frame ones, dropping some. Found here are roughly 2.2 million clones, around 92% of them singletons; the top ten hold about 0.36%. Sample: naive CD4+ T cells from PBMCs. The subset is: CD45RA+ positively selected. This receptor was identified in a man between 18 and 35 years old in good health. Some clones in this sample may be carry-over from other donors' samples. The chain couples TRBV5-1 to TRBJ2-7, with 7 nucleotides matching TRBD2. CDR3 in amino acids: CASSDGGTIYEQYF. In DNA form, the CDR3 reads TGCGCCAGCAGCGACGGGGGGACTATCTACGAGCAGTACTTC.